This TCR beta chain was found in a study of shared clonotypes between healthy human individuals. Assay used: immunoSEQ multiplex PCR; TCRdb lists only in-frame clones, some missing. The sample yields approximately 2.1 million clones, just over 90% seen once. In germline, CDR1 is SGDLS, CDR2 YYNGEE. This CDR3 contains 15 residues. Trimming pared 6 bases from V and 2 bases from J, leaving 15 bases between. Sequenced material: naive CD4+ T cells from PBMCs. Subset specified: CD45RA+ positively selected. The receptor comes from a man between 18 and 29 years old in good health. Some clones in this sample may be carry-over from other donors' samples. The genes are TRBV9 and TRBJ2-1; D remains unclear. The chain's CDR3 is CASIQAGRPYNEQFF. Here the CDR3 DNA reads TGTGCCAGCATCCAGGCCGGGCGACCCTACAATGAGCAGTTCTTC.